In this sample, the clone carrying this TCR beta chain turned up many times. CDR3 length: 16 residues. Germline lookup yields CDR1 LGHDT and CDR2 YNNKEL (reference sequence). The germline V and J ends were trimmed by 0 bases and 4 bases, with 15 bases remaining between them. As for time point: pre-sensitization, week 0. The treatment here: therapeutic diphenylcyclopropenone sensitization with weekly scalp DPC. The record originates from a study of human T cells and chemical hapten exposure. TCRdb reprocessed the RACE reads via MiXCR and lists one record per CDR3 protein. The table has more than 300,000 distinct CDR3 sequences, 5% to 6.5% seen once.

Source: whole blood, taken in connection with sensitization to the hapten diphenylcyclopropenone (DPC). The TCR sequence derives from a woman aged 45-60 years with alopecia areata. Some clones in this sample may be carry-over from other donors' samples. J is TRBJ1-2 and V is TRBV3-1; D is perhaps TRBD1 (6 bases). CDR3 DNA: TGTGCCAGCAGCCAAGAAGGCCTACAGGGATTCTATGGCTACACCTTC. Protein: CASSQEGLQGFYGYTF.